This T cell receptor (beta chain) was found in a study of post-analysis software for immune sequencing data. Study context: Both relapsing-remitting and secondary progressive multiple sclerosis featured among the disease courses, as did progressive-relapsing multiple sclerosis.

The CDR3 length is 14 residues. Trimming took off 7 bases at V and 8 bases at J, with 20 bases between the two ends. The germline CDR1 and CDR2 sequences are SGHTA and FQGNSA. Notes on the study in general: Strong co-clustering by F measure was evident for samples that had been prepared in the same batch. Higher frequency in patients than in controls was seen for a handful of TRBV segments, with TRBV5-6, TRBV5-1 and TRBV20-1 among them. Patients with multiple sclerosis recorded significantly lower normalized Chao1 diversity than controls, the study found.

Libraries were made from TCR beta cDNA, and they carried unique molecular identifiers. TCRdb passed the PCR reads through MiXCR, listing each CDR3 protein once. This sample has 700,000 to 800,000 distinct CDR3 sequences; about 27% occur once, and the top ten carry approximately 0.6%. A remark on this clonotype: The antigen is undetermined.

The source material was blood. This sequence was found in a girl aged 5-17 years with multiple sclerosis. This rearrangement joins TRBV7-2 to TRBJ1-2; D is unresolved. The CDR3 nucleotides are TGTGCCAGCACCCAAGCGTACAGCCGATCCGGCTACACCTTC. Encoded protein: CASTQAYSRSGYTF.